This T cell receptor beta chain is drawn from a study of PD-1 blockade in mismatch repair-deficient tumors. TCR sequencing covered a few patients who responded to pembrolizumab. Study results and caveats: After pembrolizumab, tumor-resident clones rose rapidly, then generally contracted before radiologic responses.

CDR3 length: 12 residues. Germline V lookup: CDR1 SGHKS, CDR2 YYEKEE (reference sequence). Worth noting for this clone: Its antigen is still unknown. At one end, the junction sequence differs from germline, possibly due to a read error.

Repertoires were generated with immunoSEQ multiplex PCR, while TCRdb's copy carries only in-frame clones and drops some. There are 30,000 to 45,000 clones in the sample; around four fifths occur only once, and 0.9% to 1.2% lies in the top ten. V is TRBV5-5 and J is TRBJ1-2; 8 bases map to TRBD1. Sequencing used PBMCs, obtained roughly 40 weeks after starting pembrolizumab. The receptor was isolated from an adult with mismatch repair-deficient cancer. CDR3: CASSFNQGAKAF. As DNA, the CDR3 is TGTGCCAGCAGTTTTAACCAGGGGGCCAAGGCCTTC.